The 8 T cell receptor beta chains below come from one sample, sequenced in a study of blood T cell repertoires in COVID-19. The table came from immunoSEQ multiplex PCR; TCRdb's copy has only in-frame clones and leaves some out. The sample holds roughly 280,000 clones, around 86% seen once. The source material was peripheral blood. The receptor set was obtained from a man aged 40-49 years with active or convalescent COVID-19.

J is TRBJ2-7 and V is TRBV13, with TRBD2 matching 10 bases. This CDR3 contains 16 residues. J was trimmed by 3 bases and V by 3 bases; bases with no gene match: 8. The germline V gene encodes CDR1 PRHDT and CDR2 FYEKMQ (reference sequence). The CDR3 sequence: CASSFSLAGDNYEQYF. The CDR3 coding sequence is TGTGCCAGCAGCTTTAGTCTAGCGGGGGACAACTACGAGCAGTACTTC.

The chain links TRBV2 to TRBJ1-3, with unresolved D. CDR1 is SNHLY, CDR2 FYNNEI, per germline. CDR3 length: 12 residues. The V end was cut by 9 bases, the J end by 3 bases, with 9 bases between. The CDR3 DNA reads TGTGCCAGACAAAACGATGGAAACACCATATATTTT. This translates into CARQNDGNTIYF.

This chain uses TRBV4-1 with TRBJ2-7; 7 bases are a match to TRBD1. Germline V gives CDR1 MGHRA, CDR2 YSYEKL. The CDR3 loop spans 16 amino acids. J lost 9 bases, V lost 1 base, and 15 bases had no gene match. The CDR3 here is CASSQGGYTGTDGQYF. CDR3 nucleotides: TGCGCCAGCAGCCAAGGGGGATACACCGGGACAGACGGGCAGTACTTC.

In its sample, this clone was seen once. The chain carries TRBV5-8 and TRBJ1-1, with TRBD1 matching over 9 bases. Losses at the gene ends were 2 bases for V and 4 bases for J; bases not matched to a gene: 3. The CDR3 is made up of 14 amino acids. In germline, CDR1 is SGHTS, CDR2 YDEGEE. The CDR3 reads CASSLGTGLTEAFF. In DNA form, the CDR3 reads TGTGCCAGCAGCTTAGGGACAGGGCTCACTGAAGCTTTCTTT.

This clone was counted once. The V call is TRBV19, the J call TRBJ1-4; D unresolved. Trimming shortened V by 4 bases and J by 0 bases, and 12 bases separated the two germline ends. The CDR3 length is 16 residues. Germline CDR1 is LNHDA and CDR2 is SQIVND (reference sequence). The CDR3 nucleotides are TGTGCCAGTAGTACCCGGAGGAGTGCAACTAATGAAAAACTGTTTTTT. Translating gives CASSTRRSATNEKLFF.

The CDR3 bases are TGTGCCAGCTCATACACACCCGACCTTATGTGGGGACAGGGGGAAGATGAAAAACTGTTTTTT. Protein sequence: CASSYTPDLMWGQGEDEKLFF. The chain combines TRBV18 with TRBJ1-4; 11 nucleotides agree with TRBD1. Germline V gene lookup returns CDR1 KGHSH and CDR2 LQKENI. This CDR3 region has 21 residues. The trim removed 5 bases at V and 6 bases at J, leaving 23 bases unmatched.

This clone appeared a single time. The chain employs TRBV5-1 and TRBJ2-7; 12 bases align to TRBD2. V was pared by 4 bases and J by 3 bases, with 8 bases of the junction left unmatched. Per the germline V gene, CDR1 is SGHRS and CDR2 is YFSETQ. The CDR3 totals 16 residues. The CDR3 sequence is CASSPTSGSSLYEQYF. The CDR3 nucleotides read TGCGCCAGCAGCCCGACTAGCGGGAGTTCCCTCTACGAGCAGTACTTC. Using reference TRBV5-1 and TRBJ2-7 for the parts outside the CDR3, the full variable domain is KAGVTQTPRYLIKTRGQQVTLSCSPISGHRSVSWYQQTPGQGLQFLFEYFSETQRNKGNFPGRFSGRQFSNSRSEMNVSTLELGDSALYLCASSPTSGSSLYEQYFGPGTRLTVT.

This rearrangement joins TRBV28 to TRBJ2-3, with TRBD1 matching over 8 bases. There are 14 residues in the CDR3. Germline V lookup: CDR1 MDHEN, CDR2 SYDVKM. V was pared by 3 bases and J by 6 bases, with 5 bases of the junction left unmatched. The CDR3 DNA sequence: TGTGCCAGCAGTTTTCGGCGACAGGGGGATACGCAGTATTTT. Its translation is CASSFRRQGDTQYF.